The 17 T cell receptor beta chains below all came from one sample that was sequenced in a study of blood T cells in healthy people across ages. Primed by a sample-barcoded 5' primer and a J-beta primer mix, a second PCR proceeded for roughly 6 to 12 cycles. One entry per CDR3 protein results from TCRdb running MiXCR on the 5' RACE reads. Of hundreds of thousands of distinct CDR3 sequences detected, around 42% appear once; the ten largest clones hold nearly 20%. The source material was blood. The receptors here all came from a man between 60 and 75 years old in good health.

This CDR3 is CSASRTSTLYEQYF. The CDR3 nucleotides are TGCAGTGCTAGTCGAACCAGCACCCTCTACGAGCAGTACTTC. The chain combines TRBV20-1 with TRBJ2-4; no clear D gene. The assigned J gene may be wrong: the sequence end matches TRBJ2-7 better. Germline CDR1 is DFQATT and CDR2 is SNEGSKA (reference sequence). The CDR3 is made up of 14 amino acids.

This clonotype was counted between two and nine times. CDR3 coding DNA: TGTGCCAGCAGCCGGGGGGGCAGCCAAGAGACCCAGTACTTC. Amino acid sequence: CASSRGGSQETQYF. The rearrangement joins TRBV27 to TRBJ2-5; 8 bases agree with TRBD2. There are 14 residues in the CDR3. With 6 bases clipped from V and 1 base from J, the junction kept 4 bases outside the gene matches. CDR1 and CDR2 from the germline V gene are MNHEY and SMNVEV (reference sequence).

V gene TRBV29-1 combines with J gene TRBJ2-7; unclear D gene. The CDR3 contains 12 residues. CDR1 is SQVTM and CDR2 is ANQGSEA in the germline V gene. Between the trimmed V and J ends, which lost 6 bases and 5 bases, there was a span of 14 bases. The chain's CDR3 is CSVGNNSDEQYF. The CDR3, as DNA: TGCAGCGTAGGGAACAATTCTGACGAGCAGTACTTC.

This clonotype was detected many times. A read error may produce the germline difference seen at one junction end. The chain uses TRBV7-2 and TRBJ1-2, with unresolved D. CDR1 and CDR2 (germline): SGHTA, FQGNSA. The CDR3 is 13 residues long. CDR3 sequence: CASSLASNYGYTF. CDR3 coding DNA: TGCGCCAGCAGCCTAGCCTCTAACTATGGCTACACCTTC. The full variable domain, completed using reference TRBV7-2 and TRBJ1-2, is GAGVSQSPSNKVTEKGKDVELRCDPISGHTALYWYRQSLGQGLEFLIYFQGNSAPDKSGLPSDRFSAERTGGSVSTLTIQRTQQEDSAVYLCASSLASNYGYTFGSGTRLTVV.

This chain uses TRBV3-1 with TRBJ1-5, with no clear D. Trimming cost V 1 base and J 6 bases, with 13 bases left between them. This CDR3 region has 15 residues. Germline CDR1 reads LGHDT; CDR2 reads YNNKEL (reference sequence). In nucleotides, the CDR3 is TGTGCCAGCAGCCAAGGCGGTAGGGTTGGTCAGCCCCAGCATTTT. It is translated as CASSQGGRVGQPQHF.

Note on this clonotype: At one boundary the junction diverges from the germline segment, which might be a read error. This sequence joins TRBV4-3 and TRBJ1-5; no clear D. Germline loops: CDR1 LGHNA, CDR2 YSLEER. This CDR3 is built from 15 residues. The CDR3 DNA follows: TGCGCCGGCAGTCCTTCGAGCAGATCGGGGCAGCCCCAGCATTTT. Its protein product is CAGSPSSRSGQPQHF.

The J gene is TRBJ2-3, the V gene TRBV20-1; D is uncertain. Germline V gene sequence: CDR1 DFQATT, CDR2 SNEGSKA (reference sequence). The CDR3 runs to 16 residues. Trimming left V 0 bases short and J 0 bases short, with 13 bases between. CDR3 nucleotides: TGCAGTGCTAGAGATCCAGCCGAGGCTAGCACAGATACGCAGTATTTT. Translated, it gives CSARDPAEASTDTQYF.

The CDR3 bases are TGCGCCAGCAGCCAGTCCCCGGACAGGGTTGAGCAGTTCTTC. Amino acid sequence: CASSQSPDRVEQFF. The V and J genes are TRBV4-3 and TRBJ2-1, with 8 bases matching TRBD1. Losses at the gene ends were 3 bases for V and 9 bases for J; bases not matched to a gene: 7. Germline CDR1 is LGHNA and CDR2 is YSLEER. The CDR3 sequence is 14 residues long.

CDR3: CASSREVGGSGEQYF. The CDR3 region has the DNA TGCGCCAGCAGCAGGGAGGTAGGAGGGTCCGGCGAGCAGTACTTC. The chain links TRBV5-1 to TRBJ2-7; tentative D call: TRBD2 (6 bases). Germline V lookup: CDR1 SGHRS, CDR2 YFSETQ. V lost 4 bases and J lost 6, with 20 bases in between. The CDR3 is made up of 15 amino acids.

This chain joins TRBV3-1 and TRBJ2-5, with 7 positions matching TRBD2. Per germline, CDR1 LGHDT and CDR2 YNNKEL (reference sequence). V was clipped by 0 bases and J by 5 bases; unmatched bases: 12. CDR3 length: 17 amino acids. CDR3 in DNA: TGTGCCAGCAGCCAAGACAGACTAGCAACGCTTTTGGAGACCCAGTACTTC. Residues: CASSQDRLATLLETQYF.

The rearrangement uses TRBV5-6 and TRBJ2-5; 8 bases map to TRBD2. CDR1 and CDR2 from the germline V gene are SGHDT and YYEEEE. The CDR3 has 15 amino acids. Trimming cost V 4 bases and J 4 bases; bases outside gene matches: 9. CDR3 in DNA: TGTGCCAGCAGCCCCGAGTTAGCGGGGTTAGAGACCCAGTACTTC. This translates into CASSPELAGLETQYF.

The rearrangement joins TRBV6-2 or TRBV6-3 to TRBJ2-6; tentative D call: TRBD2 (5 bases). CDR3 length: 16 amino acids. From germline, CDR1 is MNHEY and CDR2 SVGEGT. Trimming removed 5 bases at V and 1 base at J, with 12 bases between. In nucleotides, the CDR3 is TGTGCCAGCAGTGAGGGATACAGATCTGGGGCCAACGTCCTGACTTTC. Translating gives CASSEGYRSGANVLTF.

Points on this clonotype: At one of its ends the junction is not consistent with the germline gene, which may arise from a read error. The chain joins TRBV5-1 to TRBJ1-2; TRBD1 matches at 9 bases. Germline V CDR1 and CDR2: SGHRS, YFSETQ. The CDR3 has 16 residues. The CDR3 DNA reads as TGCGCCAGCGGCTTGGGCACTGTCGGACAGGGGTTTGGCTACACCTTC. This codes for CASGLGTVGQGFGYTF.

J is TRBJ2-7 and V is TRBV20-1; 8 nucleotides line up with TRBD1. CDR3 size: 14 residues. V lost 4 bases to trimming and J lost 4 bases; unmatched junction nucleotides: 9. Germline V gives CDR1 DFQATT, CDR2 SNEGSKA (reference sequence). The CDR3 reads CSATAGGVEYEQYF. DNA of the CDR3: TGCAGTGCTACCGCAGGGGGCGTCGAGTACGAGCAGTACTTC.

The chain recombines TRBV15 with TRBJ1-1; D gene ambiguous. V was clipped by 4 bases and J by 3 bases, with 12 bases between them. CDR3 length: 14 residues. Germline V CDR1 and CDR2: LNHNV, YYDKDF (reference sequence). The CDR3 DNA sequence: TGTGCCACCAGCACCGGGATTGCGGACACTGAAGCTTTCTTT. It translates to CATSTGIADTEAFF.

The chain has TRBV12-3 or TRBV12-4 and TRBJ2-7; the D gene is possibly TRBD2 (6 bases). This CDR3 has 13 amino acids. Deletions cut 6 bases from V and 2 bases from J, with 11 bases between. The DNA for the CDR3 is TGTGCCAGCAGGCCGGGAGCCACCTACGAGCAGTACTTC. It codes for CASRPGATYEQYF.

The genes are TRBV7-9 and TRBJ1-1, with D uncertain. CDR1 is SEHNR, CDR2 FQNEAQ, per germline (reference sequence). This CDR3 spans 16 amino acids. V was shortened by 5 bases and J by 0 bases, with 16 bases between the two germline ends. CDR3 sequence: CASSPPLEDLNTEAFF. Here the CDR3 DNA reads TGTGCCAGCAGCCCACCCCTCGAGGACCTGAACACTGAAGCTTTCTTT. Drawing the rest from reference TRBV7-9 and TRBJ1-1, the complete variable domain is DTGVSQNPRHKITKRGQNVTFRCDPISEHNRLYWYRQTLGQGPEFLTYFQNEAQLEKSRLLSDRFSAERPKGSFSTLEIQRTEQGDSAMYLCASSPPLEDLNTEAFFGQGTRLTVV.